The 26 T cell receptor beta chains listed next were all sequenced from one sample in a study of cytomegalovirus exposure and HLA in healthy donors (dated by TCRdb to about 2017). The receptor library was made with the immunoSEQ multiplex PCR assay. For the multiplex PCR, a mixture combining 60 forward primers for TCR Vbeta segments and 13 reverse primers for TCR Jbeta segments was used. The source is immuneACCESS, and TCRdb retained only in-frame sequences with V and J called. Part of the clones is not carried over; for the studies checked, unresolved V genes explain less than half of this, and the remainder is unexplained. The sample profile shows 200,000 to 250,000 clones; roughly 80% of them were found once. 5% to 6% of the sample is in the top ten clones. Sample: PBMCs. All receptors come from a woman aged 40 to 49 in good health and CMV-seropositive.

DNA of the CDR3: TGTGCCAGCAGCTTTTCAGACACAGATACGCAGTATTTT. Its protein is CASSFSDTDTQYF. The chain combines TRBV5-4 with TRBJ2-3; the D is unclear. This CDR3 has 13 residues. Germline V gives CDR1 SGHNT, CDR2 YYREEE (reference sequence). V lost 2 bases and J lost 2, with 6 bases in between.

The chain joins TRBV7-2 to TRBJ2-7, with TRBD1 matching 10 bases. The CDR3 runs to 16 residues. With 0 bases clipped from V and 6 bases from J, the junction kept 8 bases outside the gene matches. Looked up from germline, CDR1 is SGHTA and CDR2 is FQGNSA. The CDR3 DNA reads TGTGCCAGCAGCTTAGCGGCGGGACAGGGGTCGGGCGAGCAGTACTTC. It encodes CASSLAAGQGSGEQYF.

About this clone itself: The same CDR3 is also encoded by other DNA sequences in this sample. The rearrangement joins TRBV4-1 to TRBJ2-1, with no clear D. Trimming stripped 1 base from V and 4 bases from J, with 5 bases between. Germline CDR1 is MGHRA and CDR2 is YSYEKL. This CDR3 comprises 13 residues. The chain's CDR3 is CASSQGAYNEQFF. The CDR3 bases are TGCGCCAGCAGCCAAGGAGCGTACAATGAGCAGTTCTTC.

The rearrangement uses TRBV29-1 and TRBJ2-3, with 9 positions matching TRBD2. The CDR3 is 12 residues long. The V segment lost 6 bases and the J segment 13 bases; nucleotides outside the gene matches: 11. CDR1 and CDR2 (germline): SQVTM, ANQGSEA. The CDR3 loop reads CSVGLARDIEYF. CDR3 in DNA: TGCAGCGTGGGACTAGCTCGGGATATTGAGTATTTT.

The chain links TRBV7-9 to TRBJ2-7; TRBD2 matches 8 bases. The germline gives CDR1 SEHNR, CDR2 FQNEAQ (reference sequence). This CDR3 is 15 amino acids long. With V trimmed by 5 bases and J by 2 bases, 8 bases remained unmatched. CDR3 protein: CASSPMRGVTYEQYF. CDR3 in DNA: TGTGCCAGCAGCCCGATGCGGGGGGTAACCTACGAGCAGTACTTC.

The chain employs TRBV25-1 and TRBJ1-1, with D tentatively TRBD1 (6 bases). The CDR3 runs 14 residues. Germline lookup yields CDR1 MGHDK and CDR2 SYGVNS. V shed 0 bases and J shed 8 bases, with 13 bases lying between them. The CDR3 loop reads CASSEYGGPGEAFF. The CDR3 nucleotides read TGTGCCAGCAGTGAATATGGGGGCCCGGGCGAAGCTTTCTTT.

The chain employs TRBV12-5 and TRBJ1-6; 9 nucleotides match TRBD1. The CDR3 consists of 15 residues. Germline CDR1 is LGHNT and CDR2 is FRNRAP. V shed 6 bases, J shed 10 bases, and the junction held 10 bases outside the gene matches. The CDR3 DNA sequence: TGTGCTAGTGGCTCTTCCACAGGGGGCGGCTCACCCCTCCACTTT. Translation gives CASGSSTGGGSPLHF. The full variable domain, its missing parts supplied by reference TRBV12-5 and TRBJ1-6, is DARVTQTPRHKVTEMGQEVTMRCQPILGHNTVFWYRQTMMQGLELLAYFRNRAPLDDSGMPKDRFSAEMPDATLATLKIQPSEPRDSAVYFCASGSSTGGGSPLHFGNGTRLTVT.

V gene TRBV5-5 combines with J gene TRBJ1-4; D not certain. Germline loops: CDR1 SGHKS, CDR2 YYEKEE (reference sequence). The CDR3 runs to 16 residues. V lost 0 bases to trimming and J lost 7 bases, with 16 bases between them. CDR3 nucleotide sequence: TGTGCCAGCAGCTTGGCCAAGGCCAGGTCTGTTGAAAAACTGTTTTTT. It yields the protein CASSLAKARSVEKLFF.

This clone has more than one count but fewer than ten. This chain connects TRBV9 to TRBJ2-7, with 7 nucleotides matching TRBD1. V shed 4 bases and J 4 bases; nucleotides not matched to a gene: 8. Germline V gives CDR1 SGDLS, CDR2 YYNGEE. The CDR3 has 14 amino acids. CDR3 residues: CASSPRDRNYEQYF. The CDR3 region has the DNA TGTGCCAGCAGCCCCCGGGACAGAAATTACGAGCAGTACTTC. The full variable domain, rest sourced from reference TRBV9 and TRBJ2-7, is DSGVTQTPKHLITATGQRVTLRCSPRSGDLSVYWYQQSLDQGLQFLIQYYNGEERAKGNILERFSAQQFPDLHSELNLSSLELGDSALYFCASSPRDRNYEQYFGPGTRLTVT.

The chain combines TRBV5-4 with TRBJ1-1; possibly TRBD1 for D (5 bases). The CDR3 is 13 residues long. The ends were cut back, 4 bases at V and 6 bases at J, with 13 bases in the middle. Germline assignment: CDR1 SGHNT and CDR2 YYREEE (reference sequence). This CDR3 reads CASSRGGEAEAFF. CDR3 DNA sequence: TGTGCCAGCAGCCGCGGGGGTGAAGCTGAAGCTTTCTTT.

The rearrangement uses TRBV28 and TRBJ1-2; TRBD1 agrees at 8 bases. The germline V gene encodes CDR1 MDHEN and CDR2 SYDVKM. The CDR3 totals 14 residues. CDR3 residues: CASARQTGDYGYTF. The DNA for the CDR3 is TGTGCAAGCGCTAGACAGACAGGGGACTATGGCTACACCTTC.

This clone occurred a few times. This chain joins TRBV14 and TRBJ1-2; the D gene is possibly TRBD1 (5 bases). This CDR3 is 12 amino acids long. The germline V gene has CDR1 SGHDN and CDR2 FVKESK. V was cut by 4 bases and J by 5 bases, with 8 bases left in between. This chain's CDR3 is CASSRDRYGYTF. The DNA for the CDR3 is TGTGCCAGCAGCCGCGACAGATATGGCTACACCTTC.

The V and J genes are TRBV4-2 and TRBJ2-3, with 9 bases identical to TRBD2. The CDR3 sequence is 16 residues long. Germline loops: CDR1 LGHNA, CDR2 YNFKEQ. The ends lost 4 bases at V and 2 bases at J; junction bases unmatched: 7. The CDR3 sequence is CASSPQAGGTTDTQYF. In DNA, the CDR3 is TGTGCCAGCAGCCCCCAAGCGGGGGGAACCACAGATACGCAGTATTTT.

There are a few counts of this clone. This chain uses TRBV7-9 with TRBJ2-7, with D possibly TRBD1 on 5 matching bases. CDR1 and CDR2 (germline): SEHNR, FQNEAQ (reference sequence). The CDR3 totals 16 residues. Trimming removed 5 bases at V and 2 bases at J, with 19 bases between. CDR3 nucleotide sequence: TGTGCCAGCAGCGGAAGCCAGGGTAGGATCCCCTACGAGCAGTACTTC. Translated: CASSGSQGRIPYEQYF.

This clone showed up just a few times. The CDR3 DNA reads as TGTGCCAGCAGCTTGTTTCAGGCGGGTGAAAAACTGTTTTTT. Its protein product is CASSLFQAGEKLFF. This chain links TRBV5-4 with TRBJ1-4, with D unresolved. Trimming cost V 1 base and J 7 bases, with 11 bases left between them. In germline, CDR1 is SGHNT, CDR2 YYREEE (reference sequence). This CDR3 spans 14 amino acids.

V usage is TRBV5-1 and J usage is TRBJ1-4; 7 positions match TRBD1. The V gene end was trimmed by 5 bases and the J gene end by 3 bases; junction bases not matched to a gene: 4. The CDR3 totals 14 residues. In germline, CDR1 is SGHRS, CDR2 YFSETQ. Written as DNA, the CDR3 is TGCGCCAGCAGTCAGGGGGGTTCTAATGAAAAACTGTTTTTT. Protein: CASSQGGSNEKLFF.

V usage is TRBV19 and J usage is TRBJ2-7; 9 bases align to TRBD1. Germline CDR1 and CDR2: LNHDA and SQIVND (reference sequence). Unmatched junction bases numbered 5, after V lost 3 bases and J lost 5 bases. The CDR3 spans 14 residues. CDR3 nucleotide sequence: TGTGCCAGTAGTATTTCAGGACAGGGGCACGAGCAGTACTTC. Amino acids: CASSISGQGHEQYF. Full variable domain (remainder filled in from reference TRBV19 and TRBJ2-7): DGGITQSPKYLFRKEGQNVTLSCEQNLNHDAMYWYRQDPGQGLRLIYYSQIVNDFQKGDIAEGYSVSREKKESFPLTVTSAQKNPTAFYLCASSISGQGHEQYFGPGTRLTVT.

DNA for the CDR3: TGTGCCAGCAGCCCCGGAGGGAACACTGAAGCTTTCTTT. Protein: CASSPGGNTEAFF. The V gene is TRBV7-3, the J gene TRBJ1-1; D unresolved. CDR1 and CDR2 (germline): SGHTA, FQGTGA. This CDR3 has 13 amino acids. V gave up 5 bases and J gave up 1 base, with 8 bases separating them.

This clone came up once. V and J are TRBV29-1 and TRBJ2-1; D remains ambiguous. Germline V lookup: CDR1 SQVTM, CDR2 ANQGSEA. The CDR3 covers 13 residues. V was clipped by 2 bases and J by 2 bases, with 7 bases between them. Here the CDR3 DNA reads TGCAGCGTTGAATTCCTTCCCTACAATGAGCAGTTCTTC. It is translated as CSVEFLPYNEQFF.

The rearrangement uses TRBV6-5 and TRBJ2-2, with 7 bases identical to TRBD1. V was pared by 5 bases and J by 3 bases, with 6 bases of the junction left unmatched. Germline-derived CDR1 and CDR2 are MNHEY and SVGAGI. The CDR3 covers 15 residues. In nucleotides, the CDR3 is TGTGCCAGCAGTCTGGGGACAGCCGACACCGGGGAGCTGTTTTTT. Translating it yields CASSLGTADTGELFF.

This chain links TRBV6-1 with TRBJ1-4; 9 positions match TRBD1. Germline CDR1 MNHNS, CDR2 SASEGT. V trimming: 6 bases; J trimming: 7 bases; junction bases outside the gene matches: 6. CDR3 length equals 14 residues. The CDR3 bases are TGTGCCAGCAGGGCCCGGGACAGGGTTGAAAAACTGTTTTTT. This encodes CASRARDRVEKLFF.

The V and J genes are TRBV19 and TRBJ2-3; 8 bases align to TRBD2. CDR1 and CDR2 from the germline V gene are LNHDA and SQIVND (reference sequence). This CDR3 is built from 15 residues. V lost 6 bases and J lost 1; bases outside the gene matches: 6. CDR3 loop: CASSREGTRTDTQYF. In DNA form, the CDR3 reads TGTGCCAGTAGCCGGGAGGGGACACGCACAGATACGCAGTATTTT.

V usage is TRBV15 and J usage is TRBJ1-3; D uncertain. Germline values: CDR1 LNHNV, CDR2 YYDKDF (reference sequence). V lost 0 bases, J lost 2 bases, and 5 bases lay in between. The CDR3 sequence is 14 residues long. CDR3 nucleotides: TGTGCCACCAGCAGAGACGGGGCTGGAAACACCATATATTTT. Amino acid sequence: CATSRDGAGNTIYF.

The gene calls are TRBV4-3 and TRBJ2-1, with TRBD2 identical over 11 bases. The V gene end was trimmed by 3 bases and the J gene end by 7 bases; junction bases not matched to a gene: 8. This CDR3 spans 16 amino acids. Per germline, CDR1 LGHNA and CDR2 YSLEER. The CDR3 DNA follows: TGCGCCAGCAGCCACCGCGGGCTAGCGGGGGGTAATGAGCAGTTCTTC. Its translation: CASSHRGLAGGNEQFF.

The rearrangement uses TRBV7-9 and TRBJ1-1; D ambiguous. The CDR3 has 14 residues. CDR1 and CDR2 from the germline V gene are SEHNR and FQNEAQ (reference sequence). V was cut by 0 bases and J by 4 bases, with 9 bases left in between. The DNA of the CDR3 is TGTGCCAGCAGCTTAGCAGGGAGGTTCACTGAAGCTTTCTTT. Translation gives CASSLAGRFTEAFF.

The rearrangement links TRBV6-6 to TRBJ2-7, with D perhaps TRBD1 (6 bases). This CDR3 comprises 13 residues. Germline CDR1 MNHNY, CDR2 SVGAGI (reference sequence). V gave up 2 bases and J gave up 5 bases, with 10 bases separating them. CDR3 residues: CASSYTDRNEQYF. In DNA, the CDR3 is TGTGCCAGCAGTTACACTGACAGGAACGAGCAGTACTTC.